The rows below give T cell receptor beta chains drawn from one sample of a study of cytomegalovirus exposure and HLA in healthy donors. Clones were sequenced by immunoSEQ multiplex PCR, and TCRdb holds only the in-frame ones, with some missing. The table records roughly 150,000 clones, 85% to 90% of them present only once. Specimen: PBMCs. These TCRs come from a man younger than 35 in good health and CMV-seronegative. CDR3s include the opening cysteine and the closing phenylalanine or tryptophan. The order of the fields is V gene, J gene, D gene, clone size, CDR3 protein, CDR3 DNA. A D gene is named only where the DNA matches it firmly. Some rows have no size entry. The others give once, few or many, or a class for an expanded clone.

V gene: TRBV6-6
J gene: TRBJ1-5
D gene: NA
clone size: once
CDR3 protein: CASSLVSQGGNQPQHF
CDR3 DNA: TGTGCCAGCAGTCTTGTGAGTCAGGGTGGCAATCAGCCCCAGCATTTT

V gene: TRBV28
J gene: TRBJ1-2
D gene: TRBD1
clone size: NA
CDR3 protein: CASSTGGIGYGYTF
CDR3 DNA: TGTGCCAGCAGTACAGGGGGCATAGGCTATGGCTACACCTTC

V gene: TRBV29-1
J gene: TRBJ2-1
D gene: NA
clone size: NA
CDR3 protein: CSAWDNNEQFF
CDR3 DNA: TGCAGCGCCTGGGACAACAATGAGCAGTTCTTC

V gene: TRBV4-3
J gene: TRBJ2-5
D gene: TRBD1
clone size: NA
CDR3 protein: CASSHHITGGEETQYF
CDR3 DNA: TGCGCCAGCAGCCACCATATAACAGGGGGCGAAGAGACCCAGTACTTC

V gene: TRBV7-2
J gene: TRBJ1-1
D gene: TRBD1
clone size: NA
CDR3 protein: CASSFGQGLNTEAFF
CDR3 DNA: TGTGCCAGCAGCTTTGGACAGGGACTGAACACTGAAGCTTTCTTT

V gene: TRBV13
J gene: TRBJ2-5
D gene: NA
clone size: NA
CDR3 protein: CASSNSETQYF
CDR3 DNA: TGTGCCAGCAGCAACTCGGAGACCCAGTACTTC

V gene: TRBV27
J gene: TRBJ2-7
D gene: TRBD1
clone size: few
CDR3 protein: CASSPRGQAVLEQYF
CDR3 DNA: TGTGCCAGCAGTCCCCGGGGACAGGCCGTCCTCGAGCAGTACTTC

V gene: TRBV7-2
J gene: TRBJ2-4
D gene: TRBD1
clone size: NA
CDR3 protein: CASSAGTELAQYF
CDR3 DNA: TGTGCCAGCAGCGCAGGGACAGAATTGGCTCAGTACTTC

V gene: TRBV10-2
J gene: TRBJ1-2
D gene: NA
clone size: NA
CDR3 protein: CASSEEPLYGYTF
CDR3 DNA: TGCGCCAGCAGTGAGGAGCCCCTGTATGGCTACACCTTC

V gene: TRBV7-2
J gene: TRBJ1-1
D gene: NA
clone size: NA
CDR3 protein: CASSSLTDEAFF
CDR3 DNA: TGTGCCAGCAGCTCTTTGACAGATGAAGCTTTCTTT

V gene: TRBV13
J gene: TRBJ2-2
D gene: NA
clone size: NA
CDR3 protein: CASSPRWGLNGELFF
CDR3 DNA: TGTGCCAGCAGCCCAAGATGGGGGCTTAACGGGGAGCTGTTTTTT

V gene: TRBV6-5
J gene: TRBJ2-3
D gene: NA
clone size: once
CDR3 protein: CASSYRGANLADTQYF
CDR3 DNA: TGTGCCAGCAGTTACCGGGGGGCGAATCTCGCAGATACGCAGTATTTT

V gene: TRBV5-1
J gene: TRBJ2-3
D gene: TRBD2
clone size: NA
CDR3 protein: CASSNGLAGTTDTQYF
CDR3 DNA: TGCGCCAGCAGCAATGGACTAGCGGGAACCACAGATACGCAGTATTTT

V gene: TRBV4-2
J gene: TRBJ2-7
D gene: TRBD1
clone size: NA
CDR3 protein: CASSQGNRGLHEQYF
CDR3 DNA: TGTGCCAGCAGCCAAGGGAACAGGGGGCTTCACGAGCAGTACTTC

V gene: TRBV2
J gene: TRBJ2-5
D gene: TRBD1
clone size: NA
CDR3 protein: CASSGRGPRETQYF
CDR3 DNA: TGTGCCAGCAGCGGCAGGGGGCCCCGGGAGACCCAGTACTTC

V gene: TRBV4-3
J gene: TRBJ1-1
D gene: NA
clone size: NA
CDR3 protein: CASSPGARTEAFF
CDR3 DNA: TGCGCCAGCAGCCCTGGGGCGCGTACTGAAGCTTTCTTT

V gene: TRBV6-1
J gene: TRBJ1-5
D gene: NA
clone size: once
CDR3 protein: CASTHRAHQPQHF
CDR3 DNA: TGTGCCAGCACTCACAGGGCCCATCAGCCCCAGCATTTT

V gene: TRBV6-5
J gene: TRBJ1-1
D gene: NA
clone size: NA
CDR3 protein: CASSPGNTEAFF
CDR3 DNA: TGTGCCAGCTCCCCGGGAAACACTGAAGCTTTCTTT

V gene: TRBV29-1
J gene: TRBJ2-3
D gene: NA
clone size: NA
CDR3 protein: CSVGDSGVTQYF
CDR3 DNA: TGCAGCGTTGGGGATTCGGGGGTTACGCAGTATTTT

V gene: TRBV7-9
J gene: TRBJ2-1
D gene: TRBD2
clone size: NA
CDR3 protein: CASSPWTSGSSYNEQFF
CDR3 DNA: TGTGCCAGCAGCCCCTGGACTAGCGGGAGCTCCTACAATGAGCAGTTCTTC

V gene: TRBV5-4
J gene: TRBJ2-4
D gene: TRBD1
clone size: NA
CDR3 protein: CASSLQGVAKNIQYF
CDR3 DNA: TGTGCCAGCAGCTTACAGGGGGTAGCCAAAAACATTCAGTACTTC

V gene: TRBV6-1
J gene: TRBJ1-3
D gene: TRBD1
clone size: NA
CDR3 protein: CASSTGDGNTIYF
CDR3 DNA: TGTGCCAGCAGTACAGGGGATGGAAACACCATATATTTT

V gene: TRBV11-1
J gene: TRBJ2-3
D gene: NA
clone size: once
CDR3 protein: CASSRIVSQVHTDTQYF
CDR3 DNA: TGTGCCAGCAGTCGAATAGTCTCGCAGGTGCACACAGATACGCAGTATTTT

V gene: TRBV18
J gene: TRBJ1-6
D gene: NA
clone size: NA
CDR3 protein: CASLPGRESSPLHF
CDR3 DNA: TGTGCCAGCTTACCGGGGAGGGAGAGTTCACCCCTCCACTTT

V gene: TRBV19
J gene: TRBJ1-1
D gene: NA
clone size: NA
CDR3 protein: CASSIRSPMVLTEAFF
CDR3 DNA: TGTGCCAGTAGTATACGGTCCCCTATGGTGTTGACTGAAGCTTTCTTT

V gene: TRBV5-8
J gene: TRBJ2-1
D gene: TRBD2
clone size: NA
CDR3 protein: CASSLASGSEQFF
CDR3 DNA: TGTGCCAGCAGCTTGGCTAGCGGGAGTGAGCAGTTCTTC

V gene: TRBV7-2
J gene: TRBJ2-7
D gene: NA
clone size: NA
CDR3 protein: CASSPAEQNYEQYF
CDR3 DNA: TGTGCCAGCAGCCCAGCGGAACAAAACTACGAGCAGTACTTC

V gene: TRBV28
J gene: TRBJ2-2
D gene: TRBD1
clone size: NA
CDR3 protein: CASSLAGGSNTGELFF
CDR3 DNA: TGTGCCAGCAGCCTTGCAGGGGGCTCGAACACCGGGGAGCTGTTTTTT

V gene: TRBV5-1
J gene: TRBJ2-1
D gene: NA
clone size: NA
CDR3 protein: CASSRDSYNEQFF
CDR3 DNA: TGCGCCAGCAGCAGGGACTCGTACAATGAGCAGTTCTTC

V gene: TRBV27
J gene: TRBJ2-7
D gene: TRBD2
clone size: NA
CDR3 protein: CASSYTSGAYEQYF
CDR3 DNA: TGTGCCAGCAGTTACACTAGCGGAGCCTACGAGCAGTACTTC

V gene: TRBV5-1
J gene: TRBJ1-1
D gene: TRBD1
clone size: NA
CDR3 protein: CASSLAATGVPEAFF
CDR3 DNA: TGCGCCAGCAGCTTGGCCGCGACAGGGGTTCCTGAAGCTTTCTTT

V gene: TRBV10-2
J gene: TRBJ2-7
D gene: TRBD2
clone size: NA
CDR3 protein: CASRRLAGDYEQYF
CDR3 DNA: TGCGCCAGCAGAAGACTAGCGGGAGACTACGAGCAGTACTTC

V gene: TRBV6-1
J gene: TRBJ1-3
D gene: NA
clone size: NA
CDR3 protein: CASSEMARGHSSGNTIYF
CDR3 DNA: TGTGCCAGCAGTGAAATGGCCAGAGGACACAGCTCTGGAAACACCATATATTTT

V gene: TRBV7-2
J gene: TRBJ2-7
D gene: TRBD1
clone size: once
CDR3 protein: CASSLGHRGRGNNEQYF
CDR3 DNA: TGTGCCAGCAGCTTAGGACACAGGGGGCGAGGTAACAACGAGCAGTACTTC

V gene: TRBV7-2
J gene: TRBJ1-2
D gene: NA
clone size: NA
CDR3 protein: CASSLNEGVGYGYTF
CDR3 DNA: TGTGCCAGCAGCTTAAATGAGGGGGTCGGCTATGGCTACACCTTC

V gene: TRBV14
J gene: TRBJ2-3
D gene: NA
clone size: once
CDR3 protein: CASSHNPGDTQYF
CDR3 DNA: TGTGCCAGCAGCCATAACCCGGGAGATACGCAGTATTTT

V gene: TRBV5-1
J gene: TRBJ1-2
D gene: NA
clone size: NA
CDR3 protein: CASSLDSGGARNYGYTF
CDR3 DNA: TGCGCCAGCAGCTTGGATAGTGGAGGAGCTCGTAACTATGGCTACACCTTC

V gene: TRBV7-6
J gene: TRBJ2-2
D gene: NA
clone size: NA
CDR3 protein: CASSLVSAGELFF
CDR3 DNA: TGTGCCAGCAGCTTAGTCTCTGCCGGGGAGCTGTTTTTT

V gene: TRBV6-5
J gene: TRBJ1-1
D gene: NA
clone size: NA
CDR3 protein: CASSYGQFTEAFF
CDR3 DNA: TGTGCCAGCAGTTACGGTCAGTTCACTGAAGCTTTCTTT

V gene: TRBV2
J gene: TRBJ2-6
D gene: TRBD1
clone size: NA
CDR3 protein: CASNTQGDGVLTF
CDR3 DNA: TGTGCCAGCAATACACAGGGGGACGGCGTCCTGACTTTC

V gene: TRBV30
J gene: TRBJ2-5
D gene: NA
clone size: NA
CDR3 protein: CAWSSSRETQYF
CDR3 DNA: TGTGCCTGGAGTTCGTCTAGGGAGACCCAGTACTTC

V gene: TRBV5-6
J gene: TRBJ2-5
D gene: NA
clone size: NA
CDR3 protein: CASSFRTGSETQYF
CDR3 DNA: TGTGCCAGCAGCTTCCGTACAGGTTCAGAGACCCAGTACTTC

V gene: TRBV30
J gene: TRBJ1-4
D gene: NA
clone size: NA
CDR3 protein: CAWSVLGGHNEKLFF
CDR3 DNA: TGTGCCTGGAGTGTACTAGGGGGACATAATGAAAAACTGTTTTTT

V gene: TRBV7-2
J gene: TRBJ2-3
D gene: NA
clone size: NA
CDR3 protein: CASSPRGTDTQYF
CDR3 DNA: TGTGCCAGCAGTCCGAGGGGCACAGATACGCAGTATTTT

V gene: TRBV27
J gene: TRBJ2-7
D gene: NA
clone size: NA
CDR3 protein: CASSLSRFHEQYF
CDR3 DNA: TGTGCCAGCAGTTTATCACGGTTCCACGAGCAGTACTTC

V gene: TRBV5-1
J gene: TRBJ1-2
D gene: TRBD1
clone size: once
CDR3 protein: CASSLVVTGNYGYTF
CDR3 DNA: TGCGCCAGCAGCTTGGTGGTGACAGGGAACTATGGCTACACCTTC

V gene: TRBV6-4
J gene: TRBJ2-3
D gene: NA
clone size: NA
CDR3 protein: CASSDSSDTQYF
CDR3 DNA: TGTGCCAGCAGTGACTCCTCAGATACGCAGTATTTT